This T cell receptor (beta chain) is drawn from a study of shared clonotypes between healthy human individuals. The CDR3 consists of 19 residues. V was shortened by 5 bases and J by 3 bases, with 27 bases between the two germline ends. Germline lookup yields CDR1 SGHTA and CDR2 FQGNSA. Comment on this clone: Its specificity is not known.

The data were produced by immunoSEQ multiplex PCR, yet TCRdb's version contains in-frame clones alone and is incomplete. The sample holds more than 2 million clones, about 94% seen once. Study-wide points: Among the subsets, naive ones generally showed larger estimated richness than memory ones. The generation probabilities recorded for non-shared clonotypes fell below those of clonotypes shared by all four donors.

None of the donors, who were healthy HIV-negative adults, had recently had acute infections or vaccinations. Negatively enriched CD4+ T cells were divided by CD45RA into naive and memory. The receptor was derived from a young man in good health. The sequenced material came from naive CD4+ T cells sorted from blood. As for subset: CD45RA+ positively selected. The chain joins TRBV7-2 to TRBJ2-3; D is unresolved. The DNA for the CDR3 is TGTGCCAGCAGCCAGGATTACCACCAGAGTATTAGGTGGACAGATACGCAGTATTTT. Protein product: CASSQDYHQSIRWTDTQYF.